The 6 T cell receptor beta chains reported below all come from one sample, sequenced in a study of Siglec-9 on CD8 T cells in melanoma. Assay: immunoSEQ multiplex PCR; the TCRdb copy retains only in-frame clones and omits some. This table holds under 1,500 clones, 63% found once. Input material: Siglec-9+ CD8+ T cells sorted from blood. All receptors come from a human donor in good health.

The genes are TRBV6-5 and TRBJ2-1; 9 bases are a match to TRBD2. Germline V gives CDR1 MNHEY, CDR2 SVGAGI. The CDR3 spans 15 residues. V lost 2 bases and J lost 3; bases outside the gene matches: 2. The CDR3 bases are TGTGCCAGCAGTTACGCGGGGGGGAGCTACAATGAGCAGTTCTTC. Translation gives CASSYAGGSYNEQFF.

The chain uses TRBV28 and TRBJ2-7; D ambiguous. Trimming pared 4 bases from V and 9 bases from J, leaving 22 bases between. The CDR3 runs 15 residues. Germline assignment: CDR1 MDHEN and CDR2 SYDVKM. CDR3 region: CASSWSSGPPRGQYF. CDR3 DNA sequence: TGTGCCAGCAGTTGGTCCTCGGGCCCCCCCCGAGGGCAGTACTTC.

This chain links TRBV13 with TRBJ2-5; D is ambiguous. The DNA end is more similar to TRBJ2-7, so the J call may be wrong. This CDR3 comprises 14 residues. Looked up from germline, CDR1 is PRHDT and CDR2 is FYEKMQ (reference sequence). CDR3 residues: CASSTRSANYEQYF. CDR3 in DNA: TGTGCCAGCAGCACCCGGTCCGCTAACTACGAGCAGTACTTC.

Only a few counts were recorded for this clone. The V gene is TRBV6-1, the J gene TRBJ2-7; 10 positions agree with TRBD1. Unmatched junction bases numbered 8, after V lost 2 bases and J lost 7 bases. Germline V gene sequence: CDR1 MNHNS, CDR2 SASEGT. The CDR3 spans 15 residues. CDR3: CASSEQTGGAGEQYF. CDR3 nucleotide sequence: TGTGCCAGCAGTGAACAGACAGGGGGCGCGGGAGAGCAGTACTTC.

This rearrangement joins TRBV10-3 to TRBJ2-1; 8 bases are shared with TRBD1. From germline, CDR1 is ENHRY and CDR2 SYGVKD. The CDR3 loop spans 15 amino acids. Germline trimming cut 2 bases from V and 0 bases from J; bases unmatched to any gene: 0. CDR3 in DNA: TGTGCCATCAGTGAGACAGGGGGCTCCTACAATGAGCAGTTCTTC. Translation gives CAISETGGSYNEQFF.

The chain couples TRBV5-4 to TRBJ1-1, with 7 bases fitting TRBD1. V trimming: 4 bases; J trimming: 1 base; junction bases outside the gene matches: 4. CDR1 is SGHNT, CDR2 YYREEE, per germline (reference sequence). The CDR3 contains 14 residues. CDR3 DNA: TGTGCCAGCAGCCCGACAGGGACGAACACTGAAGCTTTCTTT. Protein product: CASSPTGTNTEAFF.